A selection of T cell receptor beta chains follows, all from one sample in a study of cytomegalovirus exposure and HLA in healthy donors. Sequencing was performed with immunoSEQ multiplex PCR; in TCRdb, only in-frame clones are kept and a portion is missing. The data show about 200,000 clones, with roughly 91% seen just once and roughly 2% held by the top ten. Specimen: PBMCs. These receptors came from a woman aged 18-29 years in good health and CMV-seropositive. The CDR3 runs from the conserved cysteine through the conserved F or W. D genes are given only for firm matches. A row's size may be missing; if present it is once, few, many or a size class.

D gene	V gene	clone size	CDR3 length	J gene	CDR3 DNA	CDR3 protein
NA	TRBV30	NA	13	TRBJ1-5	TGTGCCTGGAGTACAGGGTTAAATCAGCCCCAGCATTTT	CAWSTGLNQPQHF
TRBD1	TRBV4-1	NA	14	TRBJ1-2	TGCGCCAGCAGCCCACGGCAGGGGGCAGATGGCTACACCTTC	CASSPRQGADGYTF
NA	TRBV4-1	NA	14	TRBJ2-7	TGCGCCAGCAGCCCAAGCCACCTCAACTACGAGCAGTACTTC	CASSPSHLNYEQYF
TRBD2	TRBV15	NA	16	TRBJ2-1	TGTGCCACCAGCAGAGGTCGGGAGGGTTCCTACAATGAGCAGTTCTTC	CATSRGREGSYNEQFF
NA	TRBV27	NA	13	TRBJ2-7	TGTGCCAGCAGCTTAGGGGCAGGGTACGAGCAGTACTTC	CASSLGAGYEQYF
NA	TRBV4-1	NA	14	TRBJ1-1	TGCGCCAGCAGCCAAGTTGCGGTGAACACTGAAGCTTTCTTT	CASSQVAVNTEAFF
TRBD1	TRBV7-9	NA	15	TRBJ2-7	TGTGCCAGCAGCTTAGGTGGGACAGGGGGGTACGAGCAGTACTTC	CASSLGGTGGYEQYF
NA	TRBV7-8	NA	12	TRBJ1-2	TGTGCCAGCAGGGCCGCAAGCGCCGGCTACACCTTC	CASRAASAGYTF
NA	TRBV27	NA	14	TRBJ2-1	TGTGCCAGCAGTAAGGGGCTTGATGTCTATGAGCAGTTCTTC	CASSKGLDVYEQFF
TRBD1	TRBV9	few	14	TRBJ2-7	TGTGCCAGCAGTCCAGGGGGACAGACCTACGAGCAGTACTTC	CASSPGGQTYEQYF
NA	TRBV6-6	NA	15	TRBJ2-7	TGTGCCAGCAGTTTTGGCGGGGCGGATCTCGACGAGCAGTACTTC	CASSFGGADLDEQYF
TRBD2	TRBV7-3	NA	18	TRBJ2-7	TGTGCCAGCAGCTTAGGTGTCCTCCTGGCGGGAGGGCCGTATGAGCAGTACTTC	CASSLGVLLAGGPYEQYF
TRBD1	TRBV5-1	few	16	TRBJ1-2	TGCGCCAGCAGCTTGGATGCGGGACAGGGGGCGTCGGGCTACACCTTC	CASSLDAGQGASGYTF
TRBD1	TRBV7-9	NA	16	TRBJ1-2	TGTGCCAGCAGCTTAGGGACAGGCCTTCCTAACTATGGCTACACCTTC	CASSLGTGLPNYGYTF
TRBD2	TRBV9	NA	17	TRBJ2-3	TGTGCCAGCAGCGTAGGTCGCAGCGGGAGTTTCGCAGATACGCAGTATTTT	CASSVGRSGSFADTQYF
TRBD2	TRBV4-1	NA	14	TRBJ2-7	TGCGCCAGCAGCCAAGGGACTAGCGGGTCTCCAGAATACTTC	CASSQGTSGSPEYF
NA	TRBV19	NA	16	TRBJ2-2	TGTGCCAGTAGTATACGTCCGACAGTGGACACCGGGGAGCTGTTTTTT	CASSIRPTVDTGELFF
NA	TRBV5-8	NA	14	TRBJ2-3	TGTGCCAGCAGCCCCGGAGGTCACGGGGATACGCAGTATTTT	CASSPGGHGDTQYF
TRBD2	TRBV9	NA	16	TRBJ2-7	TGTGCCAGCAGCGTAGCTACTAGCGGGTCCTCCTACGAGCAGTACTTC	CASSVATSGSSYEQYF
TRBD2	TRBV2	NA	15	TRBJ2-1	TGTGCCAGCATCCGGGAGGCTTCCTCCTACAATGAGCAGTTCTTC	CASIREASSYNEQFF
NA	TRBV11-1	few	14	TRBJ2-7	TGTGCCAGCAGCCCAACCGGGAGATACTACGAGCAGTACTTC	CASSPTGRYYEQYF
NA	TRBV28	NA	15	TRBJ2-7	TGTGCCAGCAGTCCCCTCTCACCCAGGAGGCACGAGCAGTACTTC	CASSPLSPRRHEQYF
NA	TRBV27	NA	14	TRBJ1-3	TGTGCCAGCAGCCCCGGGATTTTTGGAAACACCATATATTTT	CASSPGIFGNTIYF
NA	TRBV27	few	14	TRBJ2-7	TGTGCCAGCAGTTTAGGGGGGGCGCTGGGCGAGCAGTACTTC	CASSLGGALGEQYF
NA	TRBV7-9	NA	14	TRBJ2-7	TGTGCCAGCAGCTCAAGCGGAGGGGATTACGAGCAGTACTTC	CASSSSGGDYEQYF
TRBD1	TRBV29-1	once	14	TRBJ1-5	TGCAGCGTTGCCTATGGGACAGTGAATCAGCCCCAGCATTTT	CSVAYGTVNQPQHF
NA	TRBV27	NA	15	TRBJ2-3	TGTGCCAGCAGTCCCACAGTAGATAGCACAGATACGCAGTATTTT	CASSPTVDSTDTQYF
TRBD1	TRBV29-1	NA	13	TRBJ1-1	TGCAGCGTGGAGGGACAGATGAACACTGAAGCTTTCTTT	CSVEGQMNTEAFF
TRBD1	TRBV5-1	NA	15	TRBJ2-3	TGCGCCAGCAGCCACGGGACAGGGGGCGCAGATACGCAGTATTTT	CASSHGTGGADTQYF
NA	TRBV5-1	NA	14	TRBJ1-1	TGCGCCAGCAGCCAGGGCTGGACATCCAAGGAAGCTTTCTTT	CASSQGWTSKEAFF
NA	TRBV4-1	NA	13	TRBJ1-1	TGCGCCAGCAGACAAAAGATAAATCAGGAAGCTTTCTTT	CASRQKINQEAFF
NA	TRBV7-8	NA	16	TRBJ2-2	TGTGCCAGCAGCTTAGTTCTGGAGCCCACTCCCGGGGAGCTGTTTTTT	CASSLVLEPTPGELFF
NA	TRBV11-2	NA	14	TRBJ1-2	TGTGCCAGCAGCTTAATGGGGCTAAACTATGGCTACACCTTC	CASSLMGLNYGYTF
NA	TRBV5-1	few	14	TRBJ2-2	TGCGCCAGCCGAGAAGTCTCGGGCACCGGGGAGCTGTTTTTT	CASREVSGTGELFF
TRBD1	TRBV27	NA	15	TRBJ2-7	TGTGCCAGCAGTCCATCTTGGGACAGGGGAGACGAGCAGTACTTC	CASSPSWDRGDEQYF
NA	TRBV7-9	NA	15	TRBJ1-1	TGTGCCAGCAGCTCAGGCGGGGTCCGGAACACTGAAGCTTTCTTT	CASSSGGVRNTEAFF
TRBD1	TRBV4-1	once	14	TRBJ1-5	TGCGCCAGCAGCCAGGCACAGGGGAATCAGCCCCAGCATTTT	CASSQAQGNQPQHF
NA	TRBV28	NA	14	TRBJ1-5	TGTGCCAGCAGTTTAGGGCAGATCGATCAGCCCCAGCATTTT	CASSLGQIDQPQHF
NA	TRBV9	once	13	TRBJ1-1	TGTGCCAGCAGCGTAGAAGGGGATGGTGAAGCTTTCTTT	CASSVEGDGEAFF
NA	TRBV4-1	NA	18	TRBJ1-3	TGCGCCAGCAGCCAAGGCGGGTTTACTAGGGACTCTGGAAACACCATATATTTT	CASSQGGFTRDSGNTIYF
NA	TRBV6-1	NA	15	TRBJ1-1	TGTGCCAGCAGTGAAGCAGGAGGGGCGCAAACTGAAGCTTTCTTT	CASSEAGGAQTEAFF
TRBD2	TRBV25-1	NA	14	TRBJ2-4	TGTGCCAGGTTAGGAAGCGGGATGGAGGACATTCAGTACTTC	CARLGSGMEDIQYF
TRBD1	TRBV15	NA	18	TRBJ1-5	TGTGCCACCAGCGGGGACAGAACCACTTTTTATAGCAATCAGCCCCAGCATTTT	CATSGDRTTFYSNQPQHF